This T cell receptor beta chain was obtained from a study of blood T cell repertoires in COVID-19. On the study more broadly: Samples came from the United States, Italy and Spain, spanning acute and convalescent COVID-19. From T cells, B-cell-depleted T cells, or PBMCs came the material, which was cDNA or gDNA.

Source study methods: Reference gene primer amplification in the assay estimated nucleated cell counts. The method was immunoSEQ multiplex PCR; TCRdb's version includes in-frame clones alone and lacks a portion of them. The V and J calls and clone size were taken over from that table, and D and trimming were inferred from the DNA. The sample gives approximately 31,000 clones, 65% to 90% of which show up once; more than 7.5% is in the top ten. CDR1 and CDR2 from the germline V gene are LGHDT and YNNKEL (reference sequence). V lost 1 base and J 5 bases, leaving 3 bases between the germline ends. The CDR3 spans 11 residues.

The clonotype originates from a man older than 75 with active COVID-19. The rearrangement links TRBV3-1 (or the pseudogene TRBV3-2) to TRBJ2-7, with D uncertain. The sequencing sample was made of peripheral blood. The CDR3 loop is CASSQGHEQYF. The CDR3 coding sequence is TGTGCCAGCAGCCAAGGGCACGAGCAGTACTTC.